The 29 T cell receptor beta chains below were found in one sample sequenced in a study of blood T cell repertoires in COVID-19. Method: immunoSEQ multiplex PCR; TCRdb's copy keeps in-frame clones and lacks some. The profile shows 120,000 to 150,000 clones, around 84% of them singletons. The sample comprised peripheral blood. The receptors shown here come from a human donor in a cohort sampled during active COVID-19.

The chain joins TRBV9 to TRBJ1-2, with D perhaps matching TRBD1 (5 bases). The CDR3 runs to 14 residues. Trimming took off 4 bases at V and 4 bases at J, with 14 bases between the two ends. Germline V lookup: CDR1 SGDLS, CDR2 YYNGEE. This chain's CDR3 is CASSTDGGTYGYTF. The CDR3 nucleotides read TGTGCCAGCAGCACCGACGGGGGGACCTATGGCTACACCTTC. Full variable domain (outside the CDR3, taken from reference TRBV9 and TRBJ1-2): DSGVTQTPKHLITATGQRVTLRCSPRSGDLSVYWYQQSLDQGLQFLIQYYNGEERAKGNILERFSAQQFPDLHSELNLSSLELGDSALYFCASSTDGGTYGYTFGSGTRLTVV.

The V call is TRBV7-2, the J call TRBJ1-4; tentatively, D is TRBD1 (6 bases). CDR3 size: 16 residues. CDR1 SGHTA and CDR2 FQGNSA come from the germline V gene. V was pared by 1 base and J by 5 bases, with 14 bases between. This chain's CDR3 is CASSLGGGHQNEKLFF. In DNA form, the CDR3 reads TGTGCCAGCAGCTTAGGCGGGGGACACCAAAATGAAAAACTGTTTTTT.

This clone came up a few times. The genes are TRBV30 and TRBJ1-1, with 9 bases that match TRBD1. The V segment lost 4 bases and the J segment 3 bases; nucleotides outside the gene matches: 9. Germline-derived CDR1 and CDR2 are GTSNPN and SVGIG (reference sequence). This CDR3 has 15 residues. The CDR3 is CAWNIPGQGHTEAFF. CDR3 DNA: TGTGCCTGGAACATACCGGGACAGGGTCACACTGAAGCTTTCTTT.

The chain employs TRBV27 and TRBJ2-5, with 10 bases that match TRBD2. Germline V gene data show CDR1 as MNHEY and CDR2 as SMNVEV (reference sequence). J was trimmed by 5 bases and V by 2 bases; bases with no gene match: 5. This CDR3 spans 15 amino acids. This chain's CDR3 is CASSLVAGGLETQYF. The CDR3 coding sequence is TGTGCCAGCAGTTTAGTAGCGGGGGGTCTTGAGACCCAGTACTTC.

The chain employs TRBV12-3 or TRBV12-4 and TRBJ2-5; D possibly corresponds to TRBD1 (5 bases). V lost 7 bases and J 5 bases, leaving 14 bases between the germline ends. This CDR3 comprises 13 residues. CDR3 sequence reads: CASTSTVWETQYF. CDR3 nucleotide sequence: TGTGCCAGCACCTCGACAGTCTGGGAGACCCAGTACTTC.

The chain carries TRBV18 and TRBJ2-7; no definite D call. Germline CDR1 is KGHSH and CDR2 is LQKENI. The CDR3 loop spans 13 amino acids. The V end was cut by 3 bases, the J end by 6 bases, with 12 bases between. In DNA, the CDR3 is TGTGCCAGCTCACCGGAGCTCTCTACCGAGCAGTACTTC. It is translated as CASSPELSTEQYF.

The chain uses TRBV5-1 and TRBJ1-5; D gene ambiguous. CDR3 length: 18 residues. The V gene's germline CDR1 is SGHRS and CDR2 YFSETQ. Between the trimmed V and J ends, which lost 0 bases and 0 bases, there was a span of 16 bases. The CDR3 DNA is TGCGCCAGCAGCTTGGTAGTCAGACAACTTTTTAGCAATCAGCCCCAGCATTTT. This sequence encodes CASSLVVRQLFSNQPQHF.

The J gene is TRBJ1-1, the V gene TRBV27, with D unclear. The CDR3 loop spans 14 amino acids. Germline loops: CDR1 MNHEY, CDR2 SMNVEV (reference sequence). Between the trimmed V and J ends, which lost 5 bases and 5 bases, there was a span of 15 bases. CDR3 nucleotide sequence: TGTGCCAGCAGTCCCATATGGGCCAGGACTGAAGCTTTCTTT. As protein: CASSPIWARTEAFF.

The chain uses TRBV19 and TRBJ1-2; possible D gene TRBD1, 5 bases. CDR3 length: 13 residues. The V end lost 9 bases, the J end lost 2 bases, and 13 bases lay between the germline ends. Per germline, CDR1 LNHDA and CDR2 SQIVND (reference sequence). The CDR3 coding sequence is TGTGCCAGCACCCCGGCAGGGAACTATGGCTACACCTTC. It yields the protein CASTPAGNYGYTF.

The chain carries TRBV27 and TRBJ2-7; 8 bases agree with TRBD1. Germline V gene sequence: CDR1 MNHEY, CDR2 SMNVEV (reference sequence). The CDR3 has 14 residues. Trimming cost V 5 bases and J 0 bases; bases outside gene matches: 3. CDR3 bases: TGTGCCAGCAGTCACGGGACAGGCTCCTACGAGCAGTACTTC. It is translated as CASSHGTGSYEQYF.

The chain uses TRBV12-3 or TRBV12-4 and TRBJ1-4, with D unclear. The V end lost 8 bases, the J end lost 6 bases, and 7 bases lay between the germline ends. There are 11 residues in the CDR3. The CDR3 DNA is TGTGCCAGCCGCTCGGATGAAAAACTGTTTTTT. This translates into CASRSDEKLFF.

The V gene is TRBV6-6, the J gene TRBJ2-7; unclear D gene. Per the germline V gene, CDR1 is MNHNY and CDR2 is SVGAGI (reference sequence). V lost 0 bases and J 5 bases, leaving 14 bases between the germline ends. This CDR3 has 15 residues. CDR3 residues: CASSYSVLGQHEQYF. The DNA of the CDR3 is TGTGCCAGCAGTTACTCGGTCCTAGGTCAGCACGAGCAGTACTTC.

This clone turned up a few times. The chain links TRBV19 to TRBJ2-2; D remains unclear. Deletions cut 4 bases from V and 0 bases from J, with 6 bases between. Germline CDR1 reads LNHDA; CDR2 reads SQIVND (reference sequence). There are 14 residues in the CDR3. The CDR3 DNA sequence: TGTGCCAGTAGTACCGGTCCGAACACCGGGGAGCTGTTTTTT. Its protein product is CASSTGPNTGELFF.

This chain links TRBV7-2 with TRBJ2-1, with 7 positions matching TRBD2. The germline CDR1 and CDR2 sequences are SGHTA and FQGNSA. Germline trimming cut 1 base from V and 8 bases from J; bases unmatched to any gene: 8. The CDR3 is made up of 15 amino acids. Here the CDR3 reads CASSLEPGRGHEQFF. The DNA of the CDR3 is TGTGCCAGCAGCTTAGAACCAGGGAGGGGCCATGAGCAGTTCTTC. The full variable domain, its missing parts supplied by reference TRBV7-2 and TRBJ2-1, is GAGVSQSPSNKVTEKGKDVELRCDPISGHTALYWYRQSLGQGLEFLIYFQGNSAPDKSGLPSDRFSAERTGGSVSTLTIQRTQQEDSAVYLCASSLEPGRGHEQFFGPGTRLTVL.

This clone was seen more than once but under ten times. This rearrangement joins TRBV27 to TRBJ1-3; D perhaps matches TRBD1 (6 bases). CDR1 is MNHEY, CDR2 SMNVEV, per germline (reference sequence). CDR3 size: 17 residues. V lost 0 bases and J lost 0, with 12 bases in between. The DNA of the CDR3 is TGTGCCAGCAGTTTATCGGTACAGGGAGCCTCTGGAAACACCATATATTTT. This translates into CASSLSVQGASGNTIYF.

The chain combines TRBV28 with TRBJ1-5; tentative D call: TRBD1 (5 bases). CDR3 length: 15 residues. With 5 bases removed from V and 3 bases from J, the gap between germline ends came to 14 bases. The germline V gene has CDR1 MDHEN and CDR2 SYDVKM. This chain's CDR3 is CASSTTGGVNQPQHF. The DNA for the CDR3 is TGTGCCAGCAGTACAACAGGAGGGGTCAATCAGCCCCAGCATTTT.

This chain links TRBV11-3 with TRBJ1-4, with a tentative D call TRBD1 (5 bases). In germline, CDR1 is SGHNT, CDR2 YENEEA. With 8 bases removed from V and 3 bases from J, the gap between germline ends came to 16 bases. The CDR3 is 15 amino acids. CDR3 in DNA: TGTGCCAGCCGCAACGGGGGGGGTCCTAATGAAAAACTGTTTTTT. It yields the protein CASRNGGGPNEKLFF.

The chain recombines TRBV7-9 with TRBJ1-6, with D hard to call. Deletions cut 5 bases from V and 10 bases from J, with 15 bases between. Per germline, CDR1 SEHNR and CDR2 FQNEAQ (reference sequence). The length of the CDR3 is 14 residues. CDR3 bases: TGTGCCAGCAGCCCCTCGGCAGGCTACTCACCCCTCCACTTT. The encoded protein is CASSPSAGYSPLHF.

This clone was seen once. V and J are TRBV7-2 and TRBJ1-2; TRBD1 agrees at 10 bases. CDR3 length equals 17 residues. Germline trimming cut 2 bases from V and 8 bases from J; bases unmatched to any gene: 14. Germline V lookup: CDR1 SGHTA, CDR2 FQGNSA. This chain's CDR3 is CASSLTGTGDRVGGYTF. The CDR3 nucleotides are TGTGCCAGCAGCTTAACCGGGACAGGGGATCGAGTAGGGGGCTACACCTTC.

J is TRBJ2-4 and V is TRBV6-2 or TRBV6-3; the match to TRBD2 covers 10 bases. J was trimmed by 5 bases and V by 0 bases; bases with no gene match: 4. Germline loops: CDR1 MNHEY, CDR2 SVGEGT. CDR3 length equals 16 residues. This CDR3 is CASSYSPSGGENIQYF. The CDR3 DNA reads TGTGCCAGCAGTTACTCGCCTAGCGGGGGTGAAAACATTCAGTACTTC.

This chain joins TRBV11-3 and TRBJ2-2; 11 bases agree with TRBD2. The germline gives CDR1 SGHNT, CDR2 YENEEA. The CDR3 extends over 18 amino acids. Unmatched junction bases numbered 6, after V lost 0 bases and J lost 3 bases. Here the CDR3 DNA reads TGTGCCAGCAGCTTAGAGTTTGGGGGACTAGCGGACACCGGGGAGCTGTTTTTT. It specifies CASSLEFGGLADTGELFF.

J is TRBJ1-1 and V is TRBV5-1; D is unclear. Deletions cut 3 bases from V and 0 bases from J, with 15 bases between. This CDR3 contains 16 residues. The V gene's germline CDR1 is SGHRS and CDR2 YFSETQ. In DNA form, the CDR3 reads TGCGCCAGCAGCTCCCGGGGATGGTCCATGAACACTGAAGCTTTCTTT. Protein product: CASSSRGWSMNTEAFF. Complete variable domain (other parts from reference TRBV5-1 and TRBJ1-1): KAGVTQTPRYLIKTRGQQVTLSCSPISGHRSVSWYQQTPGQGLQFLFEYFSETQRNKGNFPGRFSGRQFSNSRSEMNVSTLELGDSALYLCASSSRGWSMNTEAFFGQGTRLTVV.

CDR3 loop: CASSRKRTGGERETQYF. CDR3 DNA: TGCGCCAGCAGCCGCAAGAGGACAGGGGGAGAACGGGAGACCCAGTACTTC. The V call is TRBV4-1, the J call TRBJ2-5; 10 bases match TRBD1. The V gene end was trimmed by 4 bases and the J gene end by 5 bases; junction bases not matched to a gene: 13. The CDR3 sequence is 17 residues long. CDR1 and CDR2 from the germline V gene are MGHRA and YSYEKL.

The V and J genes are TRBV6-5 and TRBJ1-6; a possible D gene is TRBD1 (6 bases). This CDR3 has 16 amino acids. CDR1 is MNHEY, CDR2 SVGAGI, per germline. Trimming removed 0 bases at V and 8 bases at J, with 14 bases between. The CDR3 coding sequence is TGTGCCAGCAGTTACTCCGGACAGTCTTCCTATTCACCCCTCCACTTT. This gives the protein CASSYSGQSSYSPLHF.

The rearrangement uses TRBV6-5 and TRBJ2-7, with D tentatively TRBD1 (7 bases). V gave up 6 bases and J gave up 6 bases, with 21 bases separating them. This CDR3 contains 15 residues. Germline CDR1 MNHEY, CDR2 SVGAGI. CDR3 loop: CASRPGAGGMSEQYF. CDR3 bases: TGTGCCAGCAGGCCTGGAGCAGGGGGGATGAGCGAGCAGTACTTC.

The gene calls are TRBV6-6 and TRBJ1-2, with TRBD1 matching 7 bases. CDR1 is MNHNY and CDR2 is SVGAGI in the germline V gene (reference sequence). This CDR3 has 14 amino acids. V lost 6 bases and J lost 8; bases outside the gene matches: 12. Written as DNA, the CDR3 is TGTGCCAGCAGCCGGGACAGAGGGTTAGGCGGCTACACCTTC. Encoded protein: CASSRDRGLGGYTF.

V usage is TRBV5-1 and J usage is TRBJ1-1, with D uncertain. With 4 bases removed from V and 1 base from J, the gap between germline ends came to 5 bases. The CDR3 sequence is 12 residues long. Per the germline V gene, CDR1 is SGHRS and CDR2 is YFSETQ. CDR3 sequence reads: CASSEQNTEAFF. As DNA, the CDR3 is TGCGCCAGCAGCGAACAGAACACTGAAGCTTTCTTT.

The rearrangement joins TRBV2 to TRBJ2-5, with TRBD2 matching over 8 bases. The CDR3 runs 14 residues. The germline gives CDR1 SNHLY, CDR2 FYNNEI. V dropped 7 bases and J dropped 5; count of bases not matched to a gene: 9. In DNA form, the CDR3 reads TGTGCCAGCACCGAACGGGAGGGTAGGGAGACCCAGTACTTC. It encodes CASTEREGRETQYF.

The chain recombines TRBV7-2 with TRBJ2-6, with D possibly being TRBD2 (6 bases). The CDR3 is 16 residues long. V was clipped by 1 base and J by 4 bases, with 11 bases between them. The germline V gene encodes CDR1 SGHTA and CDR2 FQGNSA. CDR3 amino acids: CASSLGGVSGANVLTF. CDR3 nucleotides: TGTGCCAGCAGCTTAGGGGGGGTGTCAGGGGCCAACGTCCTGACTTTC.